This section outlines one T cell receptor (beta chain) sequence together with its context. Its matching antigen is unknown. Time point defined: naive CD8 control sorted from an acute-time-point sample. The sample is drawn from a study of CD8 T cells in acute hepatitis C reinfection. Findings of the study overall: A V04-02/J02-02 clonotype was among over ten public ones, independent of outcome.

The table came from immunoSEQ multiplex PCR; TCRdb's copy has only in-frame clones and leaves some out. The table shows about 38,000 clones, with approximately 90% occurring only once. The CDR3 has 13 residues. The V end lost 2 bases, the J end lost 11 bases, and 16 bases lay between the germline ends. Per the germline V gene, CDR1 is SGHDT and CDR2 is YYEEEE. Sequencing was performed on naive CD8+ T cells from PBMCs. This sequence was found in a man between 25 and 39 years old with chronic hepatitis C. V and J are TRBV5-6 and TRBJ1-1; possibly TRBD1 for D (6 bases). Written as DNA, the CDR3 is TGTGCCAGCAGCTTCGGACCCCAGGGGTTGGCTTTCTTT. Translated, it gives CASSFGPQGLAFF. The full variable domain, rest sourced from reference TRBV5-6 and TRBJ1-1, is DAGVTQSPTHLIKTRGQQVTLRCSPKSGHDTVSWYQQALGQGPQFIFQYYEEEERQRGNFPDRFSGHQFPNYSSELNVNALLLGDSALYLCASSFGPQGLAFFGQGTRLTVV.